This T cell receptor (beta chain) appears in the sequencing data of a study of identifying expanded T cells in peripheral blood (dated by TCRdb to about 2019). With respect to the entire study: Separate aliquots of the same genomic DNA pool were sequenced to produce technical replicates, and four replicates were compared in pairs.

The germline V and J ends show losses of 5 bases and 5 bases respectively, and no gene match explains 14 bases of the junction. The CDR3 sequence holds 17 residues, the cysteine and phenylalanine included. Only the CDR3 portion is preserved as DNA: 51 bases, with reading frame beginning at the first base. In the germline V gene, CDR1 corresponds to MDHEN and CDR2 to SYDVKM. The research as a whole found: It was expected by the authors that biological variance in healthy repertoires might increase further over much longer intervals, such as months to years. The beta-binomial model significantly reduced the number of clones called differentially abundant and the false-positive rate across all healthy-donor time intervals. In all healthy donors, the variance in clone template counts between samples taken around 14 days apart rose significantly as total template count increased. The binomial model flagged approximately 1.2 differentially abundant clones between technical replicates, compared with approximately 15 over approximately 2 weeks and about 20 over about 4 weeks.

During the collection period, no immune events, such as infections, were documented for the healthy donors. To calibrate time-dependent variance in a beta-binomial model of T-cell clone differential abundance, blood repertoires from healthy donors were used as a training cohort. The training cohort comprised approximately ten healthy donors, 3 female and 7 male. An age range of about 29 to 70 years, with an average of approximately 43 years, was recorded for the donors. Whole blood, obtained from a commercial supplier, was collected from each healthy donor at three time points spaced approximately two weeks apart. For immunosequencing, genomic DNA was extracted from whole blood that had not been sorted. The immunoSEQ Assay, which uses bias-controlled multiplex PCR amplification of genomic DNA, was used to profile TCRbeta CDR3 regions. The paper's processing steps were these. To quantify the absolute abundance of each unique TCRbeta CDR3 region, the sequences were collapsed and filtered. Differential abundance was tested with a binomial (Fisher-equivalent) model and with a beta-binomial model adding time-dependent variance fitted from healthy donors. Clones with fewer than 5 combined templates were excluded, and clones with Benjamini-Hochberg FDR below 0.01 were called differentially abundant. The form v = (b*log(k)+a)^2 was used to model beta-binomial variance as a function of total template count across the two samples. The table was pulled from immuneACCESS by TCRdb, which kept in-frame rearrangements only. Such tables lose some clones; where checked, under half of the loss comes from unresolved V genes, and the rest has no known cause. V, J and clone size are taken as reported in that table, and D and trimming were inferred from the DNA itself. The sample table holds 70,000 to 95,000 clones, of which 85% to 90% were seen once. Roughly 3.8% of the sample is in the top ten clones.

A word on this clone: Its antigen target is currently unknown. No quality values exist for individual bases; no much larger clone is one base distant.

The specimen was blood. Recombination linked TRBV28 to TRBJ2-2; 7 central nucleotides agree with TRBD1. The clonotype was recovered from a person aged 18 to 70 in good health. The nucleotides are TGTGCCAGCAGTCTTCCTCGTTACAGGGGACGAACCGGGGAGCTGTTTTTT. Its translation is CASSLPRYRGRTGELFF.